Below, one T cell receptor beta chain is given with its context. Its specificity is unknown. This sample is part of a study of cytomegalovirus exposure and HLA in healthy donors. The PCR made use of 60 Vbeta and 13 Jbeta primers. TCRdb's table, derived via immunoSEQ multiplex PCR, lists solely in-frame clones and lacks some. The sample contains about 150,000 clones, approximately 71% of which appear only once. Broader study findings: Across donors, presence/absence analyses took sequencing depth to be roughly uniform.

The sample was PBMCs. The sequence came from a woman aged 18-29 years in good health and CMV-seropositive.

CDR3 amino acids: CASSLSITVPLYGYTF. The DNA of the CDR3 is TGTGCCAGCAGCTTATCGATTACAGTACCCCTCTATGGCTACACCTTC. The rearrangement joins TRBV7-8 to TRBJ1-2; D gene unclear. CDR1 is SGHVS and CDR2 is FQNEAQ in the germline V gene. The CDR3 has 16 residues. Trimming shortened V by 2 bases and J by 4 bases, and 17 bases separated the two germline ends.